A selection of T cell receptor beta chains follows, all from one sample in a study of cytomegalovirus exposure and HLA in healthy donors. This table comes from immunoSEQ multiplex PCR, and its TCRdb copy is limited to in-frame clones, with some not included. There are about 200,000 clones in the sample; about 74% occur only once, and about 14% lies in the top ten. The material sequenced was PBMCs. These receptors all stem from a man aged 35 to 55 in good health and CMV-seronegative. Both conserved end residues are part of each CDR3.

TRBV19	TRBJ2-1	CASSRSGSSYNEQFF
TRBV15	TRBJ1-3	CATSFGGLGGNTIYF
TRBV10-1	TRBJ2-1	CASSERSTSYNEQFF
TRBV7-9	TRBJ1-1	CSSSLQTGNTEAFF
TRBV10-2	TRBJ2-3	CASSEPGFSTDTQYF
TRBV7-9	TRBJ2-1	CASSLTKGGGDEQFF
TRBV7-9	TRBJ2-7	CASSLAGGTYEQYF
TRBV6-6	TRBJ1-2	CASLGLDRAGYGYTF
TRBV19	TRBJ1-5	CASTSRGWPQPQHF
TRBV19	TRBJ1-5	CASSPQPGTGRTAYNQPQHF
TRBV27	TRBJ2-7	CASSLGIRGSGEQYF
TRBV28	TRBJ2-2	CASSSPGRSNTGELFF
TRBV19	TRBJ2-7	CASSLEWDRGYEQYF
TRBV18	TRBJ2-5	CASSLGDIETQYF
TRBV11-2	TRBJ2-1	CASRQDSRSSYNEQFF
TRBV7-9	TRBJ1-1	CASRGDESTEAFF
TRBV18	TRBJ2-7	CASSPRTAYEQYF
TRBV7-8	TRBJ1-2	CASSSQGGGQDYTF
TRBV4-3	TRBJ2-1	CASSQGDRASEQFF
TRBV9	TRBJ2-3	CASSAFGGGGTDTQYF
TRBV10-3	TRBJ1-3	CAISETRQGVGGNTIYF
TRBV6-5	TRBJ1-1	CASRAQGFPFEAFF
TRBV7-6	TRBJ2-5	CASSLEGQGLTQYF
TRBV7-2	TRBJ2-3	CASSLAQGTDTQYF
TRBV30	TRBJ2-2	CAWSPGTGHTGELFF
TRBV27	TRBJ2-2	CASTSGVGNGELFF
TRBV7-6	TRBJ1-2	CASSLKIFPGSNYGYTF
TRBV11-2	TRBJ2-1	CASSLGSNEQFF
TRBV7-2	TRBJ1-5	CASSLLSNQPQHF
TRBV5-4	TRBJ2-3	CVWTSSTRADTQYF
TRBV7-9	TRBJ2-7	CSSSGPLFREYF
TRBV29-1	TRBJ2-7	CSYRDTYYEQYF
TRBV9	TRBJ2-3	CASSVAIEQGADTQYF
TRBV6-5	TRBJ2-1	CASKLERGEGGEQFF
TRBV5-5	TRBJ2-5	CASSRRDLGFAQYF
TRBV28	TRBJ2-1	CASSSKREQFF
TRBV2	TRBJ2-3	CARGRTGGPTDTQYF
TRBV5-6	TRBJ1-1	CASRTPRGGLEAFF
TRBV5-6	TRBJ1-4	CASSRGRTLGKLFF
TRBV5-4	TRBJ1-6	CASSSTGVDSPLHF
TRBV5-8	TRBJ1-3	CASSLQGLSGNTIYF
TRBV6-5	TRBJ1-3	CASSVTLNSGNTIYF
TRBV11-3	TRBJ2-1	CASSPGTSRYNEQFF
TRBV28	TRBJ2-2	CASTPMEDGTGELFF
TRBV7-9	TRBJ2-5	CASSTGEGGSETQYF